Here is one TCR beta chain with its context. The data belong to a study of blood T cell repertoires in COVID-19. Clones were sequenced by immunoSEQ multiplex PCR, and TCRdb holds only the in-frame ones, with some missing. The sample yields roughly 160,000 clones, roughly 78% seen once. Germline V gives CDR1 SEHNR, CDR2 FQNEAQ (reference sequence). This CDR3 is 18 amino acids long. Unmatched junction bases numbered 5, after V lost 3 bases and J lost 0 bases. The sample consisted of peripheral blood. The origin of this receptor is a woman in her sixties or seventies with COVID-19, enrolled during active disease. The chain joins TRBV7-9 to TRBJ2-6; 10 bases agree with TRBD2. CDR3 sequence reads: CASSFPSGRSSGANVLTF. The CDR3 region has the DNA TGTGCCAGCAGCTTCCCTAGCGGGAGAAGCTCTGGGGCCAACGTCCTGACTTTC. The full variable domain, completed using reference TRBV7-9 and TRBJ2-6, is DTGVSQNPRHKITKRGQNVTFRCDPISEHNRLYWYRQTLGQGPEFLTYFQNEAQLEKSRLLSDRFSAERPKGSFSTLEIQRTEQGDSAMYLCASSFPSGRSSGANVLTFGAGSRLTVL.